These 13 T cell receptor beta chains were sequenced from one sample in a study of cytomegalovirus exposure and HLA in healthy donors. PCR involved 60 Vbeta and 13 Jbeta primers. The protocol was immunoSEQ multiplex PCR, while the TCRdb copy is restricted to in-frame clones and leaves out a portion. The table has about 190,000 clones, less than 85% seen once. The sequenced material came from PBMCs. The origin of the receptors is a man aged 25 to 45 in good health and CMV-seropositive.

The chain is built from TRBV28 and TRBJ2-1; TRBD2 might be the D (7 bases). Germline CDR1 MDHEN, CDR2 SYDVKM. Trimming stripped 3 bases from V and 7 bases from J, with 13 bases between. The CDR3 is 14 amino acids. CDR3 bases: TGTGCCAGCAGTTTGAGAGGGAGGGGGAATGAGCAGTTCTTC. It encodes CASSLRGRGNEQFF.

In its sample, this clone was seen once. This chain joins TRBV7-3 and TRBJ2-7; TRBD1 matches 9 bases. J gave up 5 bases and V 5 bases, and 4 bases lay outside the gene matches. CDR3 size: 13 residues. Germline CDR1 is SGHTA and CDR2 is FQGTGA. The CDR3 DNA reads as TGTGCCAGCAGCCGTGACAGGGGGAACGAGCAGTACTTC. Protein: CASSRDRGNEQYF.

This clone was seen a handful of times. The J gene is TRBJ1-1, the V gene TRBV6-5; no clear D. V lost 5 bases, J lost 1 base, and 11 bases lay in between. The germline CDR1 and CDR2 sequences are MNHEY and SVGAGI. The CDR3 runs 14 residues. CDR3 in DNA: TGTGCCAGCAGTCTATTCTCTAAGAACACTGAAGCTTTCTTT. Encoded protein: CASSLFSKNTEAFF.

The chain couples TRBV29-1 to TRBJ1-1; 8 positions agree with TRBD1. The CDR3 is made up of 14 amino acids. J was trimmed by 5 bases and V by 7 bases; bases with no gene match: 12. The germline V gene encodes CDR1 SQVTM and CDR2 ANQGSEA. CDR3 nucleotide sequence: TGCAGCGCCCGACAGGGGACCGGGGGGACTGAAGCTTTCTTT. It is translated as CSARQGTGGTEAFF.

This clone appeared a few times. V gene TRBV11-1 combines with J gene TRBJ1-1, with D perhaps matching TRBD1 (5 bases). From germline, CDR1 is SGHAT and CDR2 FQDESV (reference sequence). The CDR3 consists of 14 residues. Trimming left V 3 bases short and J 1 base short, with 9 bases between. In nucleotides, the CDR3 is TGTGCCAGCAGCTTCCCGACAGCGAACACTGAAGCTTTCTTT. Its translation: CASSFPTANTEAFF.

V and J are TRBV10-2 and TRBJ2-7; 7 bases are shared with TRBD2. CDR3 size: 13 residues. CDR1 WSHSY and CDR2 SAAADI come from the germline V gene. The J segment lost 2 bases and the V segment lost 4 bases, leaving 2 bases of the junction unmatched. The chain's CDR3 is CASSGLAAYEQYF. Written as DNA, the CDR3 is TGCGCCAGCAGTGGTCTAGCGGCCTACGAGCAGTACTTC.

The rearrangement joins TRBV19 to TRBJ1-4; D is perhaps TRBD1 (6 bases). Deletions cut 6 bases from V and 7 bases from J, with 15 bases between. This CDR3 has 14 amino acids. From germline, CDR1 is LNHDA and CDR2 SQIVND (reference sequence). This CDR3 is CASSLGAGAEKLFF. CDR3 nucleotide sequence: TGTGCCAGTAGCCTCGGGGCAGGGGCTGAAAAACTGTTTTTT.

This sequence joins TRBV18 and TRBJ2-2, with 7 bases lining up with TRBD1. The CDR3 runs to 14 residues. Unmatched junction bases numbered 1, after V lost 5 bases and J lost 1 base. Germline CDR1 is KGHSH and CDR2 is LQKENI. The CDR3 bases are TGTGCCAGCTCAAGGGGGCAGAACACCGGGGAGCTGTTTTTT. Residues: CASSRGQNTGELFF.

The chain links TRBV7-2 to TRBJ1-5, with D perhaps TRBD1 (6 bases). The V gene lost 3 bases and the J gene lost 9 bases, with 15 bases spanning the gap. There are 14 residues in the CDR3. Germline V lookup: CDR1 SGHTA, CDR2 FQGNSA. The CDR3 region is CASSFGPGHTPQHF. The CDR3 nucleotides read TGTGCCAGCAGCTTCGGACCGGGACACACGCCCCAGCATTTT.

The chain uses TRBV27 and TRBJ2-2; TRBD2 agrees at 8 bases. Germline values: CDR1 MNHEY, CDR2 SMNVEV (reference sequence). CDR3 size: 15 residues. The J segment lost 2 bases and the V segment lost 6 bases, leaving 5 bases of the junction unmatched. In DNA form, the CDR3 reads TGTGCCAGCAGAAAAAGCGGGAGCAACACCGGGGAGCTGTTTTTT. Amino acid sequence: CASRKSGSNTGELFF.

This rearrangement joins TRBV6-1 to TRBJ2-5; the D gene is possibly TRBD2 (6 bases). The germline gives CDR1 MNHNS, CDR2 SASEGT. The V end lost 3 bases, the J end lost 3 bases, and 14 bases lay between the germline ends. The CDR3 runs to 15 residues. The CDR3 nucleotides are TGTGCCAGCAGTGATTCGGGGGTTGGGAAAGAGACCCAGTACTTC. Protein: CASSDSGVGKETQYF.

This clone occurred once. At one of its ends the junction is not consistent with the germline gene, which may arise from a read error. The chain is built from TRBV7-3 and TRBJ1-3; D uncertain. The V gene's germline CDR1 is SGHTA and CDR2 FQGTGA. This CDR3 has 14 residues. The CDR3 region is CAGSLSGTGNTIYF. CDR3 nucleotides: TGTGCCGGCAGCTTATCGGGGACTGGAAACACCATATATTTT.

V and J are TRBV5-6 and TRBJ1-2; a weak D match, TRBD1 (5 bases). This CDR3 has 16 residues. Trimming shortened V by 4 bases and J by 0 bases, and 16 bases separated the two germline ends. Germline V gene data show CDR1 as SGHDT and CDR2 as YYEEEE. CDR3 region: CASSHDSTASNYGYTF. CDR3 nucleotides: TGTGCCAGCAGCCACGACTCGACAGCTTCTAACTATGGCTACACCTTC.